This TCR beta chain is from a study of blood T cells in healthy people across ages. A second about 6 to 11 cycle PCR used barcoded and J-beta primers. Each CDR3 protein is one row after TCRdb ran MiXCR on the 5' RACE reads. The table lists over a million distinct CDR3 sequences, approximately 25% of them singletons. The sample was also linked to a second study, of T cells of mothers and their children.

The receptor's source is a girl aged 2-10 years in good health. The sample consisted of blood.

The CDR3 nucleotides read TGTGCCAGCAGTGAAGCTGAATTGAACACCGGGGAGCTGTTTTTT. This encodes CASSEAELNTGELFF. The rearrangement links TRBV2 to TRBJ2-2; D is undetermined. This CDR3 is 15 amino acids long. V was trimmed by 0 bases and J by 1 base, leaving 6 bases between them. The germline V gene has CDR1 SNHLY and CDR2 FYNNEI.